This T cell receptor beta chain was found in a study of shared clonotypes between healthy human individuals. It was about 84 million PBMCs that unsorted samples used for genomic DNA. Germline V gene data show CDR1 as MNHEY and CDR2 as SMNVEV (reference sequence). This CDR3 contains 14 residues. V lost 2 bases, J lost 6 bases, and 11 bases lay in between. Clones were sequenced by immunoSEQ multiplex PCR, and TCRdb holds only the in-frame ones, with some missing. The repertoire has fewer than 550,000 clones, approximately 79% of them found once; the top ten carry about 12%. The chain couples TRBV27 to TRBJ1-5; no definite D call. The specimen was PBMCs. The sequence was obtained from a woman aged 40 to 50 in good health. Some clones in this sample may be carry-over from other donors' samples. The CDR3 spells CASSLHRIFQPQHF. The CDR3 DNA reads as TGTGCCAGCAGTTTACACAGAATATTTCAGCCCCAGCATTTT.